This note documents a single T cell receptor beta chain sequence. In its sample, this clone was seen once. What antigen it recognizes has not been identified. The input lacks base qualities; no much larger clone sits a single base away. The immunoSEQ Assay, a bias-controlled multiplex PCR, was used to amplify TCRbeta CDR3 regions from genomic DNA. The paper's processing steps were these. The number of nucleated cells in each sample was estimated from the amplification of reference gene primers within the assay. To quantify the absolute abundance of each unique TCRbeta CDR3 rearrangement, sequence reads were collapsed and filtered. For each sample, productive Simpson clonality was calculated as the square root of Simpson's diversity index across productive rearrangements. Drawn from immuneACCESS, this table holds only the in-frame rearrangements with V and J called that TCRdb kept. Clones are partly lost; checked studies trace under half to an unresolved V gene and leave the rest unexplained. The DNA gave D and trimming, while V, J and clone size come from that table. This sample lists about 29,000 clones; about 80% were detected once. Jointly, the top ten make up 40% to 55% of the sample.

This record belongs to a study of blood T cell repertoires in COVID-19 (dated by TCRdb to about 2020). The study in broad terms: Collaborator samples came from the United States, Italy and Spain and covered acute and convalescent phases of COVID-19. Where HLA class I and class II types were available, the types were taken from metadata supplied by the sample provider, not from assay-based typing. The repertoires were made available in a free public database intended to serve as a resource for research on the immune response to SARS-CoV-2. The material from the prospective study consisted of cDNA or gDNA derived from T cells, B-cell-depleted T cells, or PBMCs. The sample metadata nearly always contained a de-identified subject ID, COVID-19 status, age in years and sex. The dataset comprised deeply sampled blood TCRbeta repertoires from subjects exposed to, actively infected with, or recovered from COVID-19. Samples were obtained from the ongoing ImmuneRACE study (first 160 participants) and from about 1,300 subjects provided by 6 global collaborators.

Each collaborating institution followed its own protocols to collect whole blood in K2EDTA tubes. Collaborator samples were shipped for TCRbeta analysis as frozen whole blood, isolated PBMCs, or DNA extracted from either sample type. The paper's findings and limits, for the study overall: How much clinical and demographic metadata was included differed by source and by participant, and the metadata was provided uncurated.

Material for sequencing was peripheral blood. This sequence was found in a woman between 65 and 79 years old with acute or convalescent COVID-19.

The CDR3 corresponds to CASSYQGPRPGANEQYF. Read as DNA, the sequence is TGTGCCAGCAGCTACCAGGGTCCTCGACCAGGAGCGAACGAGCAGTACTTC. Recombination joined TRBV7-9 with TRBJ2-7; a weak D assignment points to TRBD1 (5 bases agree). The germline ends are 24 bases apart after V is trimmed by 4 bases and J by 5 bases. The CDR3 sequence holds 17 residues, the cysteine and phenylalanine included. The sequence is cut down to CDR3 DNA, 51 bases in frame from base 1. The germline V gene (reference sequence) provides CDR1 SEHNR and CDR2 FQNEAQ. The full variable domain, completed from the reference TRBV7-9 and TRBJ2-7 proteins outside the CDR3, reads DTGVSQNPRHKITKRGQNVTFRCDPISEHNRLYWYRQTLGQGPEFLTYFQNEAQLEKSRLLSDRFSAERPKGSFSTLEIQRTEQGDSAMYLCASSYQGPRPGANEQYFGPGTRLTVT.